These T cell receptor beta chains were read from a single sample in a study of identical twins. TCRdb independently ran MiXCR on the 5' RACE reads; one entry per CDR3 protein. The sample has around 550,000 distinct CDR3 sequences, nearly 15% seen once. The sample also formed part of further work on yellow fever vaccine responses in identical twins.

Material for sequencing was CD4+ T cells sorted from blood. These receptors all come from a woman aged 18-29 years in good health. Each CDR3 is given with its conserved first and last residue.

CSARDGGRNEKLFF | TRBV20-1
CASDVGPQETQYF | TRBV7-9
CSVEGTSGRNTYNEQFF | TRBV29-1
CASTPGQGANYGYTF | TRBV12-3/TRBV12-4
CASSTGTISYNEQFF | TRBV28
CASSEREGYGYTF | TRBV6-1
CASSGRSAGELFF | TRBV2
CASTGVGDTYNEQFF | TRBV5-1
CASSFSRVGSNEQFF | TRBV27
CASSQDPTSGGLDEQFF | TRBV4-2
CATSRDRGMNTEAFF | TRBV15
CASSYRDRAQLLSYNEQFF | TRBV6-2/TRBV6-3
CASLREVADTQYF | TRBV2
CASRSEGPFTTDTQYF | TRBV5-1
CASSLLPTRYNEQFF | TRBV5-1
CSARTGGYTDTQYF | TRBV20-1
CASSQDRPAGGPIDTQYF | TRBV4-2
CASRTGPSSYEQYF | TRBV5-1
CSASDGGWSNQPQHF | TRBV20-1
CASSHGLAGEETQYF | TRBV7-2
CASSPGGSGNQPQHF | TRBV6-1
CASSAPGQGFSYEQYF | TRBV7-9
CASSGQGAGEAFF | TRBV2
CATSNRLGLVSQETQYF | TRBV15
CASSQDEGARGGYTF | TRBV4-2
CASSLIGSQETQYF | TRBV27
CAAGPGQSSGNTIYF | TRBV12-3/TRBV12-4
CASSEVPDTQYF | TRBV12-3/TRBV12-4
CASRYGPTGELFF | TRBV7-9
CASSWAGGTDTQYF | TRBV12-3/TRBV12-4
CASSFDRSPYNEQFF | TRBV12-3/TRBV12-4
CASSRGTGNGYTF | TRBV12-3/TRBV12-4
CATPNPRTAIHNEQFF | TRBV12-3/TRBV12-4
CASSEAGGGETQYF | TRBV10-2
CASSSTRAGTSGVNEQFF | TRBV5-5
CSARDQDWNAEAFF | TRBV20-1
CASSQGTSGDTGELFF | TRBV6-1
CASSLEGMVGGGGYTF | TRBV5-1
CASTPSGATDTQYF | TRBV11-2
CASSYSGGRSEKLFF | TRBV6-5
CSVQARQGYTEAFF | TRBV29-1
CASSSTPNQPQHF | TRBV5-1
CASSLGPANIQYF | TRBV7-2
CSVVQLAGVDTQYF | TRBV29-1